The 5 T cell receptor beta chains reported below all come from one sample, sequenced in a study of blood T cells in healthy people across ages. Combining a sample-barcoded 5' primer with a J-beta primer mix, a second PCR ran for roughly 7 to 11 cycles. TCRdb used MiXCR to reprocess the 5' RACE reads, holding one entry per CDR3 protein. The sample lists about 630,000 distinct CDR3 sequences; 21% were seen once. Input material: blood. The receptors stem from a man in his sixties or seventies in good health.

This clonotype was seen a few times. This chain joins TRBV4-1 and TRBJ2-3, with TRBD2 matching 8 bases. The J segment lost 2 bases and the V segment lost 1 base, leaving 2 bases of the junction unmatched. The CDR3 has 15 residues. CDR1 is MGHRA and CDR2 is YSYEKL in the germline V gene. The CDR3: CASSQGGLDTDTQYF. The CDR3 DNA follows: TGCGCCAGCAGCCAAGGGGGACTAGACACAGATACGCAGTATTTT.

On this clonotype itself: Only one base separates this from a far larger clonotype, so it likely reflects a read error. No conserved phenylalanine or tryptophan ends this CDR3, so it is likely a read error. The V call is TRBV6-8, the J call TRBJ2-5; no reliable D call. Germline CDR1 is MNHGY and CDR2 is SAAAGT. The length of the CDR3 is 10 residues. V shed 6 bases and J shed 5 bases, with 4 bases lying between them. The CDR3 region is CASREETQYL. CDR3 sequence (DNA): TGTGCCAGCAGGGAGGAGACCCAGTACCTC.

This clonotype was observed a few times. The chain uses TRBV15 and TRBJ1-1; no clear D gene. This CDR3 is 12 amino acids long. CDR1 and CDR2 from the germline V gene are LNHNV and YYDKDF (reference sequence). With 0 bases removed from V and 7 bases from J, the gap between germline ends came to 6 bases. This chain's CDR3 is CATSREDGEAFF. The CDR3 DNA is TGTGCCACCAGCAGAGAGGACGGTGAAGCTTTCTTT.

This clonotype was counted between two and nine times. This chain uses TRBV7-8 with TRBJ2-4, with 9 nucleotides matching TRBD2. V lost 5 bases to trimming and J lost 15 bases; unmatched junction nucleotides: 14. The CDR3 sequence is 14 residues long. Germline CDR1 and CDR2: SGHVS and FQNEAQ. The CDR3 protein is CASSPGGLAPSRYF. The CDR3 coding sequence is TGTGCCAGCAGCCCCGGGGGACTAGCCCCTTCACGGTACTTC.

This clonotype was seen ten or more times. The V gene is TRBV6-2 or TRBV6-3, the J gene TRBJ2-1; 9 bases are shared with TRBD1. CDR3 length: 15 residues. Germline values: CDR1 MNHEY, CDR2 SVGEGT. The trim removed 3 bases at V and 7 bases at J, leaving 7 bases unmatched. For the CDR3, the DNA is TGTGCCAGCAGTTATCGGGGACAGGGCGGTAATGAGCAGTTCTTC. The encoded protein is CASSYRGQGGNEQFF.